The 21 T cell receptor beta chains below were found in one sample sequenced in a study of T cell changes during pregnancy in multiple sclerosis. The method was immunoSEQ multiplex PCR; TCRdb's version includes in-frame clones alone and lacks a portion of them. The table has approximately 30,000 clones, approximately 86% seen once. Sequencing was performed on CD8+ T cells from peripheral blood mononuclear cells, taken in the first trimester of pregnancy. These receptors were collected from a female donor with multiple sclerosis, enrolled in a pregnancy study.

This rearrangement joins TRBV10-3 to TRBJ1-5; the D gene is possibly TRBD1 (6 bases). Germline-derived CDR1 and CDR2 are ENHRY and SYGVKD. The CDR3 extends over 13 amino acids. Between the trimmed V and J ends, which lost 4 bases and 7 bases, there was a span of 11 bases. For the CDR3, the DNA is TGTGCCATCAGTGGGGGGCCCAACCAGCCCCAGCATTTT. Translating it yields CAISGGPNQPQHF.

The V gene is TRBV2, the J gene TRBJ1-2; D perhaps matches TRBD1 (5 bases). The V end was cut by 6 bases, the J end by 5 bases, with 19 bases between. From germline, CDR1 is SNHLY and CDR2 FYNNEI. This CDR3 region has 15 residues. The CDR3 region is CASRINRNPEYGYTF. The CDR3 coding sequence is TGTGCCAGCAGAATAAACAGGAACCCTGAGTATGGCTACACCTTC.

The chain uses TRBV14 and TRBJ1-1, with D hard to call. The germline V gene has CDR1 SGHDN and CDR2 FVKESK. The CDR3 sequence is 13 residues long. V was pared by 5 bases and J by 3 bases, with 10 bases between. CDR3 amino acids: CASSTHSYTEAFF. CDR3 DNA sequence: TGTGCCAGCAGCACTCACAGTTACACTGAAGCTTTCTTT.

V and J are TRBV30 and TRBJ1-6; TRBD1 matches 10 bases. There are 17 residues in the CDR3. The V gene end was trimmed by 6 bases and the J gene end by 7 bases; junction bases not matched to a gene: 15. In germline, CDR1 is GTSNPN, CDR2 SVGIG (reference sequence). The CDR3 region is CACPGTGVFSGNSPLHF. The DNA for the CDR3 is TGTGCCTGTCCCGGGACAGGGGTTTTTTCGGGGAATTCACCCCTCCACTTT. Variable domain in full (rest from reference TRBV30 and TRBJ1-6): SQTIHQWPATLVQPVGSPLSLECTVEGTSNPNLYWYRQAAGRGLQLLFYSVGIGQISSEVPQNLSASRPQDRQFILSSKKLLLSDSGFYLCACPGTGVFSGNSPLHFGNGTRLTVT.

This clone appeared once. J is TRBJ2-3 and V is TRBV29-1, with 9 bases that match TRBD2. Trimming cost V 7 bases and J 0 bases; bases outside gene matches: 5. The length of the CDR3 is 14 residues. The V gene's germline CDR1 is SQVTM and CDR2 ANQGSEA. The CDR3 DNA is TGCAGCGGGGATAGCGGGGGCAGCACAGATACGCAGTATTTT. This encodes CSGDSGGSTDTQYF.

The CDR3 here is CASSPEDRSYEQYF. The CDR3 bases are TGTGCCAGCAGCCCCGAGGACAGGTCCTACGAGCAGTACTTC. The chain employs TRBV7-2 and TRBJ2-7; 7 bases fit TRBD1. Germline V lookup: CDR1 SGHTA, CDR2 FQGNSA. CDR3 length: 14 residues. Losses at the gene ends were 5 bases for V and 1 base for J; bases not matched to a gene: 5.

The rearrangement joins TRBV7-9 to TRBJ2-2; 10 nucleotides line up with TRBD1. This CDR3 spans 14 amino acids. In germline, CDR1 is SEHNR, CDR2 FQNEAQ (reference sequence). With V trimmed by 5 bases and J by 5 bases, 2 bases remained unmatched. CDR3 in DNA: TGTGCCAGCAGCCGACAGGGGGCAACCGGGGAGCTGTTTTTT. Protein product: CASSRQGATGELFF. Filled out from reference TRBV7-9 and TRBJ2-2, the complete variable domain reads DTGVSQNPRHKITKRGQNVTFRCDPISEHNRLYWYRQTLGQGPEFLTYFQNEAQLEKSRLLSDRFSAERPKGSFSTLEIQRTEQGDSAMYLCASSRQGATGELFFGEGSRLTVL.

V usage is TRBV4-2 and J usage is TRBJ1-1, with 11 positions matching TRBD1. Trimming took 4 bases from V and 3 from J; bases not matched to a gene: 13. CDR1 is LGHNA and CDR2 is YNFKEQ in the germline V gene. The CDR3 length is 18 residues. The CDR3 bases are TGTGCCAGCAGCCCGCCACGGACAGGGGGCTGGAAGGACACTGAAGCTTTCTTT. Protein sequence: CASSPPRTGGWKDTEAFF.

This clone was picked up a small number of times. This chain connects TRBV11-3 to TRBJ2-7, with no clear D. V lost 5 bases and J 2 bases, leaving 10 bases between the germline ends. The CDR3 runs to 13 residues. The germline gives CDR1 SGHNT, CDR2 YENEEA. CDR3 sequence: CASSPTLAYEQYF. The CDR3 DNA reads TGTGCCAGCAGCCCGACCCTAGCCTACGAGCAGTACTTC.

The genes are TRBV6-5 and TRBJ2-2; 7 bases map to TRBD2. The germline CDR1 and CDR2 sequences are MNHEY and SVGAGI. This CDR3 spans 13 amino acids. Unmatched junction bases numbered 6, after V lost 8 bases and J lost 6 bases. The chain's CDR3 is CASGLVLSGELFF. DNA for the CDR3: TGTGCCAGCGGACTAGTTTTATCCGGGGAGCTGTTTTTT.

The chain combines TRBV5-4 with TRBJ2-7; 11 bases line up with TRBD1. The CDR3 is made up of 16 amino acids. The V gene end was trimmed by 5 bases and the J gene end by 2 bases; junction bases not matched to a gene: 9. Germline CDR1 SGHNT, CDR2 YYREEE (reference sequence). CDR3 residues: CASRFGPGQGAYEQYF. The CDR3 region has the DNA TGTGCCAGCAGGTTCGGGCCGGGACAGGGGGCCTACGAGCAGTACTTC. The full variable domain, completed using reference TRBV5-4 and TRBJ2-7, is ETGVTQSPTHLIKTRGQQVTLRCSSQSGHNTVSWYQQALGQGPQFIFQYYREEENGRGNFPPRFSGLQFPNYSSELNVNALELDDSALYLCASRFGPGQGAYEQYFGPGTRLTVT.

This clone turned up a few times. The DNA of the CDR3 is TGTGCCAGCAGTGACGCGGCAGGGGGCCCGACAGATACGCAGTATTTT. Translation: CASSDAAGGPTDTQYF. The V and J genes are TRBV6-4 and TRBJ2-3; 8 nucleotides agree with TRBD1. From germline, CDR1 is MRHNA and CDR2 SNTAGT. The CDR3 length is 16 residues. J gave up 3 bases and V 2 bases, and 7 bases lay outside the gene matches.

The V gene is TRBV7-6, the J gene TRBJ2-2; 9 bases align to TRBD1. This CDR3 has 16 residues. V lost 5 bases, J lost 4 bases, and 8 bases stayed unmatched. Germline CDR1 SGHVS, CDR2 FNYEAQ. CDR3 amino acids: CASSPGTGSGTGELFF. CDR3 DNA: TGTGCCAGCAGCCCGGGGACAGGGTCAGGCACCGGGGAGCTGTTTTTT.

This rearrangement joins TRBV7-7 to TRBJ2-1; possibly TRBD2 for D (7 bases). The CDR3 has 15 amino acids. V was shortened by 1 base and J by 8 bases, with 15 bases between the two germline ends. Germline CDR1 and CDR2: SSHAT and FNYEAQ (reference sequence). The CDR3 DNA reads TGTGCCAGCAGCTTAGGAGGGGGGGACCTCGATGAGCAGTTCTTC. Encoded protein: CASSLGGGDLDEQFF.

The chain joins TRBV7-9 to TRBJ2-7; 8 nucleotides align to TRBD1. Trimming took 7 bases from V and 7 from J; bases not matched to a gene: 6. Per germline, CDR1 SEHNR and CDR2 FQNEAQ (reference sequence). The CDR3 is 12 residues long. For the CDR3, the DNA is TGTGCCAGCAAGGGACAGGCTCCTGAGCAGTACTTC. Amino acid sequence: CASKGQAPEQYF.

This chain joins TRBV19 and TRBJ2-7; possibly TRBD1 for D (6 bases). This CDR3 has 14 residues. Germline loops: CDR1 LNHDA, CDR2 SQIVND (reference sequence). V shed 6 bases and J shed 2 bases, with 14 bases lying between them. In DNA form, the CDR3 reads TGTGCCAGTAGCACTCCAGGGGTAACCTACGAGCAGTACTTC. It yields the protein CASSTPGVTYEQYF.

In its sample, this clone was seen once. The CDR3 DNA sequence: TGTGCCAGCAGTCCGACAGGGAACTATGGCTACACCTTC. Translation: CASSPTGNYGYTF. The genes are TRBV27 and TRBJ1-2, with 7 bases that match TRBD1. CDR1 and CDR2 (germline): MNHEY, SMNVEV (reference sequence). CDR3 length: 13 residues. After removal of 5 bases from V and 2 bases from J, the junction contained 2 bases not matched to a gene.

V and J are TRBV15 and TRBJ2-3, with 11 bases fitting TRBD2. The ends lost 3 bases at V and 5 bases at J; junction bases unmatched: 4. CDR3 length: 15 residues. CDR1 LNHNV and CDR2 YYDKDF come from the germline V gene (reference sequence). The CDR3 bases are TGTGCCACCAGCAGCACTAGCGGGGGAGGAGATACGCAGTATTTT. Residues: CATSSTSGGGDTQYF.

The chain recombines TRBV28 with TRBJ2-7, with TRBD1 matching 10 bases. The CDR3 consists of 15 residues. Germline CDR1 MDHEN, CDR2 SYDVKM. Trimming took 5 bases from V and 7 from J; bases not matched to a gene: 11. The CDR3 DNA is TGTGCCAGCAGTCACCCCGGGACAGGGGTGCTTGAGCAGTACTTC. This codes for CASSHPGTGVLEQYF.

This clone was counted a single time. The gene calls are TRBV5-1 and TRBJ2-7, with 8 bases aligning to TRBD1. J lost 3 bases, V lost 3 bases, and 2 bases had no gene match. The germline CDR1 and CDR2 sequences are SGHRS and YFSETQ. CDR3 length: 13 residues. CDR3 nucleotide sequence: TGCGCCAGCAGCTGGGACAGGAGCTACGAGCAGTACTTC. Protein: CASSWDRSYEQYF.

The gene calls are TRBV27 and TRBJ1-6, with 7 bases lining up with TRBD1. V dropped 5 bases and J dropped 4; count of bases not matched to a gene: 11. The CDR3 length is 17 residues. Germline values: CDR1 MNHEY, CDR2 SMNVEV (reference sequence). The CDR3 nucleotides read TGTGCCAGCAGTACCCTCTGGACGGGACAGTATAATTCACCCCTCCACTTT. This encodes CASSTLWTGQYNSPLHF.